This T cell receptor (beta chain) emerged from a study of T cells in Graves' hyperthyroidism and ophthalmopathy. This clonotype was found many times. V was clipped by 6 bases and J by 8 bases, with 16 bases between them. The CDR3 is 13 amino acids. RNA transcripts gave rise to amplified TCR beta CDR3 regions. The HTBI primer set served for first-round RT-PCR of the TCR CDR3. TCRdb used MiXCR to reprocess the multiplex PCR reads, holding one entry per CDR3 protein. The repertoire holds around 350,000 distinct CDR3 sequences, more than 14% seen once, with around 20% in the top ten. V is TRBV12-3 or TRBV12-4 and J is TRBJ1-2; D might be TRBD1 (5 bases). The sample was blood. This TCR was sampled from a woman in her thirties with Graves' ophthalmopathy. The CDR3 nucleotides are TGTGCCAGCAGACCCGGACAAAGTGAGGGCTACACCTTC. Translating it yields CASRPGQSEGYTF.